The T cell receptor (beta chain) under discussion was sequenced for a study of T cell responses to AZD1222 COVID-19 vaccine. Findings of the study overall: Spike was spanned by vaccine-associated CD4 TCRs, with dominance at 160-218 and 743-854.

Using immunoSEQ multiplex PCR, the repertoire was profiled, and TCRdb retains in-frame clones only, with some absent. The sample shows more than 90,000 clones, roughly four fifths of them seen only once. The germline V gene encodes CDR1 KGHDR and CDR2 SFDVKD. Losses at the gene ends were 5 bases for V and 2 bases for J; bases not matched to a gene: 10. This CDR3 has 16 residues. Details on this clone: Its antigen remains unknown.

This receptor was identified in an adult in good health. J is TRBJ2-7 and V is TRBV24-1; 8 bases are shared with TRBD2. The sample consisted of peripheral blood, taken on day 0 of AZD1222 vaccination. CDR3 loop: CATSAPPGLGPYEQYF. The CDR3 nucleotides read TGTGCCACCAGTGCCCCTCCGGGACTAGGCCCCTACGAGCAGTACTTC.